The clone carrying this T cell receptor (beta chain) was counted at least ten times. The record originates from a study of low-dose radiotherapy and immunotherapy resistance in tumors. About the study: Cohort 1 was given 0.5 Gy per fraction every 2 weeks, for 6.5 Gy total.

The CDR3 has 16 amino acids. The V gene's germline CDR1 is SGDLS and CDR2 YYNGEE. V lost 4 bases and J 0 bases, leaving 11 bases between the germline ends. First-strand cDNA used TRAV- and TRBV-specific primers, covering alpha and beta chains. Amplification of TCRs used a constant-region primer and V-primer adapter for roughly 21 PCR cycles. MiXCR was run by TCRdb on the reads, yielding one entry per CDR3 protein. This sample has nearly 60,000 distinct CDR3 sequences, with less than 30% found just once. The sample's time point: after trial treatment. Described treatment: LDRT plus nivolumab, ipilimumab, low-dose cyclophosphamide and aspirin (RACIN trial).

This material consisted of PBMCs, taken after low-dose radiotherapy plus immunotherapy. J is TRBJ2-6 and V is TRBV9; D is ambiguous. This clonotype was obtained from a male donor with prostate cancer. For the CDR3, the DNA is TGTGCCAGCAGCCGAATGGGTAACTCTGGGGCCAACGTCCTGACTTTC. This codes for CASSRMGNSGANVLTF.